Listed below are T cell receptor beta chains from one sample, sequenced in a study of T cell responses to AZD1222 COVID-19 vaccine. Produced via immunoSEQ multiplex PCR; TCRdb's table is partial and in-frame only. The sample holds tens of thousands of clones, more than 85% seen once. Specimen: peripheral blood, collected 28 days after the second AZD1222 dose. Every receptor here comes from an adult who received the AZD1222 COVID-19 vaccine. CDR3s include the opening cysteine and the closing phenylalanine or tryptophan. Only part of the rows carry a size: once, few, many, or a class if the clone is expanded.

abundance: -; v_gene: TRBV9; CDR3aa: CAASGSRNTIYF
abundance: once; v_gene: TRBV5-6; CDR3aa: CASSWVTAGPYEQYF
abundance: once; v_gene: TRBV28; CDR3aa: CASSLAYSPLHF
abundance: -; v_gene: TRBV19; CDR3aa: CASSERDRGEKLFF
abundance: -; v_gene: TRBV9; CDR3aa: CASSDPQLAGDINEQFF
abundance: -; v_gene: TRBV11-2; CDR3aa: CASSKDGDLPQHF
abundance: -; v_gene: TRBV30; CDR3aa: CAWSSDSNQPQHF
abundance: -; v_gene: TRBV6-5; CDR3aa: CAISSSGTDYGYTF
abundance: -; v_gene: TRBV27; CDR3aa: CASSLAGADTQYF
abundance: -; v_gene: TRBV18; CDR3aa: CASSPPVGGLTSTDTQYF
abundance: -; v_gene: TRBV5-1; CDR3aa: CASSLGTATNEKLFF
abundance: -; v_gene: TRBV12-3/TRBV12-4; CDR3aa: CASSEGLNTEAFF
abundance: -; v_gene: TRBV12-2; CDR3aa: CASRLSPGLEVPYEQYF
abundance: -; v_gene: TRBV15; CDR3aa: CATSPDRRGHNEKLFF
abundance: -; v_gene: TRBV5-4; CDR3aa: CASSDQGGSNEQFF
abundance: -; v_gene: TRBV30; CDR3aa: CAWGGLAGVRETQYF
abundance: -; v_gene: TRBV10-1; CDR3aa: CASSSRGDEQYF
abundance: -; v_gene: TRBV19; CDR3aa: CASSLPGTGPEEQYF
abundance: -; v_gene: TRBV6-1; CDR3aa: CASSEVRGQPQHF
abundance: -; v_gene: TRBV3-1/TRBV3-2; CDR3aa: CASSQSTAPNSNQPQHF
abundance: -; v_gene: TRBV4-3; CDR3aa: CASSQDGTNQTPWGYTF
abundance: few; v_gene: TRBV6-5; CDR3aa: CASTVSQGASSPLHF
abundance: -; v_gene: TRBV7-2; CDR3aa: CASSLVGQGASEAFF
abundance: -; v_gene: TRBV3-1/TRBV3-2; CDR3aa: CASSQELYSYGYTF
abundance: -; v_gene: TRBV7-9; CDR3aa: CASSLPLLQAFF
abundance: -; v_gene: TRBV9; CDR3aa: CASSVGQFWGPNTEAFF
abundance: -; v_gene: TRBV28; CDR3aa: CASSFGGGYGYTF
abundance: -; v_gene: TRBV20-1; CDR3aa: CSATQGSEQYF
abundance: -; v_gene: TRBV30; CDR3aa: CATSTRVNTEAFF
abundance: once; v_gene: TRBV5-1; CDR3aa: CASSFDGGYEQYF
abundance: -; v_gene: TRBV11-1; CDR3aa: CASSLMVPSGNEQFF
abundance: once; v_gene: TRBV6-6; CDR3aa: CASSHVIYGYTF
abundance: -; v_gene: TRBV3-1/TRBV3-2; CDR3aa: CASSFTSGDNEQFF